This T cell receptor beta chain was profiled in a study of blood T cell repertoires in COVID-19. Looking at the study overall: From the United States, Italy and Spain came samples of acute and convalescent COVID-19.

This clone appeared a few times. Per the original methods: Reference gene primer amplification yielded estimated nucleated cell counts. This table comes from immunoSEQ multiplex PCR, and its TCRdb copy is limited to in-frame clones, with some not included. The V and J calls and the clone size are those of that table, but D and trimming were determined from the DNA. The sample has over 200,000 clones, approximately 89% seen once. The CDR3 is made up of 15 amino acids. Trimming at V came to 3 bases and at J to 4 bases, leaving 9 bases not matched to a gene. The germline gives CDR1 SGHTA, CDR2 FQGNSA. Participant-reported clinical history was the basis for cohort assignment.

The source material was PBMCs or T cells enriched from blood (not recorded which). The gene calls are TRBV7-2 and TRBJ2-7, with 7 bases identical to TRBD1. The TCR sequence derives from a woman between 25 and 40 years old with acute COVID-19. In DNA form, the CDR3 reads TGTGCCAGCAGCTTCAGGGCAGGGGGTGCATACGAGCAGTACTTC. Its translation is CASSFRAGGAYEQYF.